This T cell receptor (beta chain) is from a study of T cell responses to AZD1222 COVID-19 vaccine. This clone was recorded only once. Repertoires were generated with immunoSEQ multiplex PCR, while TCRdb's copy carries only in-frame clones and drops some. The profile shows 95,000 to 150,000 clones, roughly nine tenths of them singletons. The source was peripheral blood, collected on day 0 of AZD1222 vaccination. This clonotype was sampled from an adult in good health.

The CDR3 DNA is TGTGCCAGACAGGGGAGGTCGAATGAGCAGTTCTTC. Translation gives CARQGRSNEQFF. The chain employs TRBV2 and TRBJ2-1, with D possibly being TRBD1 (7 bases). CDR3 length equals 12 residues. The germline CDR1 and CDR2 sequences are SNHLY and FYNNEI. Trimming pared 9 bases from V and 7 bases from J, leaving 13 bases between.